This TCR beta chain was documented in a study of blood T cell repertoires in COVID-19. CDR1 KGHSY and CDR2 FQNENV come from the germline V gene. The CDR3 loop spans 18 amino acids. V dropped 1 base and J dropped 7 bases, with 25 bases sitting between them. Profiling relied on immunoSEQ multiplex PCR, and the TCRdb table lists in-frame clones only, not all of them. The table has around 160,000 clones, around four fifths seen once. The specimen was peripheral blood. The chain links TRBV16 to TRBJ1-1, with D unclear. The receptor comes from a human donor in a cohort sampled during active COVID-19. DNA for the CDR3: TGTGCCAGCAGCCAATTAACGATTAGTGACTCAACCCACCTTGAAGCTTTCTTT. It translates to CASSQLTISDSTHLEAFF.